The T cell receptor beta chain described here comes from a study of vaccination and CD4 T cells after COVID-19. Overall study: Convalescent patients had positive nasal swab PCR results for SARS-CoV-2. Disease was mild in fewer than 10 and severe in one.

Cultured CD4+ T-cell DNA underwent Oncomine TCR Beta short-read sequencing. Someone extracted genomic DNA from cultured CD4+ T cells. TCRdb called the PCR reads again in MiXCR, with one record for every CDR3 protein. This table has about 11,000 distinct CDR3 sequences, roughly two thirds appearing once. Treatment described: approximately nine-day PBMC culture with coronavirus spike peptide pools or control peptides (ViraFEST assay). All positive PCR tests were dated between March and December 2020, predating US Alpha, Beta and Delta variants. The germline gives CDR1 SGHVS, CDR2 FNYEAQ. V gave up 1 base and J gave up 1 base, with 7 bases separating them. The CDR3 totals 14 residues. As to this clonotype: Its antigen is currently unknown.

The sequencing used CD4+ T cells from blood, cultured in vitro, collected before SARS-CoV-2 vaccination. This TCR came from a human donor who had recovered from COVID-19. This sequence joins TRBV7-6 and TRBJ2-5; D is ambiguous. This CDR3 reads CASSLGGSQETQYF. The CDR3 DNA is TGTGCCAGCAGCTTAGGCGGCAGCCAAGAGACCCAGTACTTC.